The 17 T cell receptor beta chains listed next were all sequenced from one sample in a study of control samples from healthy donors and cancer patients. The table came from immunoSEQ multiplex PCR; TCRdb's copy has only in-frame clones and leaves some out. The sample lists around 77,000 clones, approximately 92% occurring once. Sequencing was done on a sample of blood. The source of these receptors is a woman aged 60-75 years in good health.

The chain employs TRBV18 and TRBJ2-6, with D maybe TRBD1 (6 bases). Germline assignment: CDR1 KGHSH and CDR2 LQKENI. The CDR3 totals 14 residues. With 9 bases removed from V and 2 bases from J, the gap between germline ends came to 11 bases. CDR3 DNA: TGTGCCAGTCGACAGGACCCTGGGGCCAACGTCCTGACTTTC. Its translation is CASRQDPGANVLTF.

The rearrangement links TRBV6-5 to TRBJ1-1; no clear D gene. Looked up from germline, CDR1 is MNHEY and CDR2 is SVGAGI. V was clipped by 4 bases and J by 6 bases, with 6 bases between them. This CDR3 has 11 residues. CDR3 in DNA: TGTGCCAGCAGTTTTCCCCCTGAAGCTTTCTTT. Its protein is CASSFPPEAFF.

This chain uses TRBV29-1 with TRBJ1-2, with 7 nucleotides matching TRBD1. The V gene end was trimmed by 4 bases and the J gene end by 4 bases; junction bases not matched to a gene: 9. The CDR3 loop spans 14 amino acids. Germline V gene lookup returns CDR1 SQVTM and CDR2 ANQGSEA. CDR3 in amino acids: CSVALAGTAYGYTF. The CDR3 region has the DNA TGCAGCGTTGCCCTCGCCGGGACAGCCTATGGCTACACCTTC.

In DNA, the CDR3 is TGTGCCAGCAGCCAAGATCTTAGGGCCGTTGCTAATGAAAAACTGTTTTTT. It translates to CASSQDLRAVANEKLFF. The gene calls are TRBV3-1 (or the pseudogene TRBV3-2) and TRBJ1-4; D not certain. CDR3 length equals 17 residues. Trimming stripped 0 bases from V and 3 bases from J, with 14 bases between. The V gene's germline CDR1 is LGHDT and CDR2 YNNKEL (reference sequence).

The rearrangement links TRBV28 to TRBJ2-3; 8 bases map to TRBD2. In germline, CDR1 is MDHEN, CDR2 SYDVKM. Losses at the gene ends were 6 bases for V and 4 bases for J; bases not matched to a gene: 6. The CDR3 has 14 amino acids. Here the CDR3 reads CASSPTSASDTQYF. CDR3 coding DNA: TGTGCCAGCAGCCCGACTAGCGCCTCAGATACGCAGTATTTT.

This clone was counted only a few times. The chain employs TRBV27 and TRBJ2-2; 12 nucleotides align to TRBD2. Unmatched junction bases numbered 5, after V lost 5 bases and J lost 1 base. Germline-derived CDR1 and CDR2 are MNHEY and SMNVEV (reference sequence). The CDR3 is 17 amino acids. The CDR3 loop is CASSALAGGGNTGELFF. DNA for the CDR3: TGTGCCAGCAGTGCGCTAGCGGGAGGGGGGAACACCGGGGAGCTGTTTTTT.

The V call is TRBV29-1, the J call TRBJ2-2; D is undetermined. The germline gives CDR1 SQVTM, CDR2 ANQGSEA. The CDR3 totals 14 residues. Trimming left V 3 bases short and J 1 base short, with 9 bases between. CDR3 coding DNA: TGCAGCGTTGAGTTCCGGAGGAACACCGGGGAGCTGTTTTTT. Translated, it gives CSVEFRRNTGELFF.

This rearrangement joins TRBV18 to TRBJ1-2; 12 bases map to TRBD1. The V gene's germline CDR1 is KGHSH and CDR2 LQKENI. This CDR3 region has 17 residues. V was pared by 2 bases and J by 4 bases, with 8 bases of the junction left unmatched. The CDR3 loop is CASSPGTGGAGLYGYTF. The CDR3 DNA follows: TGTGCCAGCTCACCAGGGACAGGGGGCGCGGGCCTCTATGGCTACACCTTC.

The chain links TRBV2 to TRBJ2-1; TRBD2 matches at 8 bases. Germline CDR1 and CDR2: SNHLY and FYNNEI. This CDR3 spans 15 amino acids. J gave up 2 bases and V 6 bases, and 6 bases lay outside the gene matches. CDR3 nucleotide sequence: TGTGCCAGCAGGGCAGCGGGAGTGGCCTACAATGAGCAGTTCTTC. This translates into CASRAAGVAYNEQFF.

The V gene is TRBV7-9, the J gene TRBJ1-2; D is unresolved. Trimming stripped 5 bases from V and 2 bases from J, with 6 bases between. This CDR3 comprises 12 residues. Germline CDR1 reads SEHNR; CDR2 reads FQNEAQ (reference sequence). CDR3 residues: CASSARNYGYTF. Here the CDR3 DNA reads TGTGCCAGCAGCGCACGGAACTATGGCTACACCTTC.

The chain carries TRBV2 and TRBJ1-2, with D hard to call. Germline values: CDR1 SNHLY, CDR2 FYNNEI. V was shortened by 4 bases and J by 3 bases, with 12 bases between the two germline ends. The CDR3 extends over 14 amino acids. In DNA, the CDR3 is TGTGCCAGCAGTGTGGGGAAGGCCCACTATGGCTACACCTTC. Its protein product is CASSVGKAHYGYTF.

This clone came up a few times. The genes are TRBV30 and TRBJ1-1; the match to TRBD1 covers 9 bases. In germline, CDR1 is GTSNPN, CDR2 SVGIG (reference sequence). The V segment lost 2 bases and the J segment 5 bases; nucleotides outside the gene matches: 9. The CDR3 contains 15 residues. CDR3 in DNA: TGTGCCTGGAGTTTAACAGGGGGCTCGGGGACTGAAGCTTTCTTT. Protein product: CAWSLTGGSGTEAFF. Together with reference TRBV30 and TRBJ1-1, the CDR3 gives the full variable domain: SQTIHQWPATLVQPVGSPLSLECTVEGTSNPNLYWYRQAAGRGLQLLFYSVGIGQISSEVPQNLSASRPQDRQFILSSKKLLLSDSGFYLCAWSLTGGSGTEAFFGQGTRLTVV.

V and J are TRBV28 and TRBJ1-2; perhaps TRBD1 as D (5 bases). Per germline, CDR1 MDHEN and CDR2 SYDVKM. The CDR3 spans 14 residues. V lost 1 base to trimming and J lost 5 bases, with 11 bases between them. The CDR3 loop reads CASSLYRGEYGYTF. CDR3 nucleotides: TGTGCCAGCAGTTTATATCGGGGGGAATATGGCTACACCTTC.

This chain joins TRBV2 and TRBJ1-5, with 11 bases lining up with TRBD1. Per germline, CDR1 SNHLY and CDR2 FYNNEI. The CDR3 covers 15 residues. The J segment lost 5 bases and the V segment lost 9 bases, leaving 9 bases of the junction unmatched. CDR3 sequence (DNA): TGTGCCAGTAGGACAGGGGGCTTGTCGTATCAGCCCCAGCATTTT. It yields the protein CASRTGGLSYQPQHF.

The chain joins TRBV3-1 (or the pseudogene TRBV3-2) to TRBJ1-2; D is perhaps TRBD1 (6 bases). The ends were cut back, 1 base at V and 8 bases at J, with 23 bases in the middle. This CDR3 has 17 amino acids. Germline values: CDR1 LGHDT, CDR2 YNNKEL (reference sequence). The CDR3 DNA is TGTGCCAGCAGCCAAGGTCTCAGGACAGTCCTGGCTTCAGGCTACACCTTC. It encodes CASSQGLRTVLASGYTF.

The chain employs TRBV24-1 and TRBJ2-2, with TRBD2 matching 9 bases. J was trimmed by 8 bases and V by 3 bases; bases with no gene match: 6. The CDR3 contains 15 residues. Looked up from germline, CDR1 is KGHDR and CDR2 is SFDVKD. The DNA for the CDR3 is TGTGCCACCAGTGATGGGGGACTAGCTTGGGGGGAGCTGTTTTTT. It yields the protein CATSDGGLAWGELFF.

In DNA form, the CDR3 reads TGTGCCAGCAGTTTATATCGGACCGGACAGCTACGACTGAACACTGAAGCTTTCTTT. Its translation is CASSLYRTGQLRLNTEAFF. The gene calls are TRBV28 and TRBJ1-1; possibly TRBD1 for D (6 bases). The CDR3 contains 19 residues. Between the trimmed V and J ends, which lost 1 base and 0 bases, there was a span of 21 bases. The germline V gene has CDR1 MDHEN and CDR2 SYDVKM.